This TCR beta chain came from a study of CD8+ T cells in alopecia areata. In each case, RNA was isolated and then reverse transcribed into cDNA as the sequencing template. Profiled with immunoSEQ multiplex PCR; TCRdb holds only in-frame clones, not every one. This repertoire shows over 70,000 clones, roughly 66% found once; its top ten account for roughly a quarter. This CDR3 is 11 amino acids long. The germline CDR1 and CDR2 sequences are SGHRS and YFSETQ. Trimming removed 7 bases at V and 5 bases at J, with 6 bases between. The treatment here: oral pan-JAK inhibitor, 5-10 mg twice daily. This TCR was sampled from a human donor with alopecia areata. The chain recombines TRBV5-1 with TRBJ2-2; D is perhaps TRBD2 (5 bases). The source material was CD8+ T cells sorted from blood, sampled at week 24, from a patient treated with tofacitinib. The CDR3 DNA sequence: TGCGCCAGCGGGAGTACCGGGGAGCTGTTTTTT. It codes for CASGSTGELFF.